This T cell receptor beta chain emerged from a study of blood T cell repertoires in COVID-19. There are 12 residues in the CDR3. V shed 3 bases and J shed 5 bases, with 9 bases lying between them. Germline lookup yields CDR1 GTSNPN and CDR2 SVGIG (reference sequence). Assay used: immunoSEQ multiplex PCR; TCRdb lists only in-frame clones, some missing. The top ten hold approximately 8.1% of the sample, which has 250,000 to 350,000 clones, more than 75% seen once. The TCR was taken from a woman in her forties or fifties who had recovered from COVID-19. This chain uses TRBV30 with TRBJ2-3; D may be TRBD2 (5 bases). The specimen was peripheral blood. CDR3 sequence: CAWSHRGDTQYF. CDR3 nucleotide sequence: TGTGCCTGGAGCCACCGGGGAGATACGCAGTATTTT.